These 28 T cell receptor beta chains were all obtained from the same sample, sequenced in a study of blood T cells in healthy people across ages. PCR was performed a second time for about 7 to 11 cycles using a sample-barcoded 5' primer and a J-beta primer mix. TCRdb itself ran the 5' RACE reads through MiXCR, one entry per CDR3 protein. Among 450,000 to 700,000 distinct CDR3 sequences listed, roughly 29% were seen once. Sequences were obtained from blood. These receptors all come from a woman aged 70-85 years in good health.

In its sample, this clonotype was seen a few times. Here the CDR3 DNA reads TGTGCCAGCAGCTTAAGGGTAGGGACAGGGGACTACGAGCAGTACTTC. Translated, it gives CASSLRVGTGDYEQYF. J is TRBJ2-7 and V is TRBV11-3; 10 bases are shared with TRBD1. The CDR3 spans 16 residues. Looked up from germline, CDR1 is SGHNT and CDR2 is YENEEA. V lost 2 bases, J lost 3 bases, and 7 bases stayed unmatched.

This clonotype was seen only a few times. The J gene is TRBJ1-2, the V gene TRBV9; TRBD1 is a possible D gene (6 bases). This CDR3 is 14 amino acids long. Trimming left V 0 bases short and J 6 bases short, with 12 bases between. Germline CDR1 is SGDLS and CDR2 is YYNGEE. The CDR3 spells CASSVAIQGDGYTF. The CDR3 DNA follows: TGTGCCAGCAGCGTAGCAATACAGGGAGATGGCTACACCTTC.

The V and J genes are TRBV12-5 and TRBJ2-3; no clear D gene. Trimming left V 2 bases short and J 4 bases short, with 13 bases between. This CDR3 region has 15 residues. From germline, CDR1 is LGHNT and CDR2 FRNRAP. CDR3 DNA: TGTGCTAGTGGTTTGAGCCACCGTTCCGCAGATACGCAGTATTTT. It specifies CASGLSHRSADTQYF.

This clonotype has at least ten counts. The V call is TRBV5-5, the J call TRBJ2-1; D is ambiguous. The CDR3 is 14 amino acids. Germline V gives CDR1 SGHKS, CDR2 YYEKEE (reference sequence). Trimming took 5 bases from V and 0 from J, leaving 9 bases between them. CDR3 sequence: CASRQSNSYNEQFF. The CDR3 DNA sequence: TGTGCCAGCAGACAATCTAACTCCTACAATGAGCAGTTCTTC.

This clonotype was counted only a few times. The V call is TRBV5-1, the J call TRBJ1-5; the D is unclear. The CDR3 is 15 amino acids. Per germline, CDR1 SGHRS and CDR2 YFSETQ. Between the trimmed V and J ends, which lost 5 bases and 0 bases, there was a span of 12 bases. The CDR3 DNA reads as TGCGCCAGCAGTGAGGTCCCGGGTAGCAATCAGCCCCAGCATTTT. It encodes CASSEVPGSNQPQHF.

The chain joins TRBV12-3 or TRBV12-4 to TRBJ2-5; 11 bases line up with TRBD2. The CDR3 has 13 residues. Trimming at V came to 6 bases and at J to 5 bases, leaving 2 bases not matched to a gene. The CDR3 loop reads CASRLAGVETQYF. In DNA, the CDR3 is TGTGCCAGCAGACTAGCGGGGGTGGAGACCCAGTACTTC.

This clonotype was recorded at least ten times. At one boundary the junction diverges from the germline segment, which might be a read error. J is TRBJ2-5 and V is TRBV7-7; D is possibly TRBD1 (6 bases). The CDR3 extends over 13 amino acids. Germline V lookup: CDR1 SSHAT, CDR2 FNYEAQ (reference sequence). CDR3 DNA sequence: TGTGCTAGCAGCCCCGGGACATGGGAGACCCAGTACTTC. Encoded protein: CASSPGTWETQYF. The whole variable domain, remainder taken from reference TRBV7-7 and TRBJ2-5, is GAGVSQSPRYKVTKRGQDVTLRCDPISSHATLYWYQQALGQGPEFLTYFNYEAQPDKSGLPSDRFSAERPEGSISTLTIQRTEQRDSAMYRCASSPGTWETQYFGPGTRLLVL.

The V and J genes are TRBV6-2 or TRBV6-3 and TRBJ2-7; 7 nucleotides line up with TRBD1. Germline trimming cut 4 bases from V and 4 bases from J; bases unmatched to any gene: 7. Germline loops: CDR1 MNHEY, CDR2 SVGEGT. The CDR3 length is 14 residues. CDR3 DNA sequence: TGTGCCAGCAGTTCATACGGGACAGCTTACGAGCAGTACTTC. It codes for CASSSYGTAYEQYF.

This clonotype was seen a few times. The junction does not match germline at one end; this may be a read error. This chain links TRBV11-2 with TRBJ2-2, with 8 bases aligning to TRBD1. The CDR3 consists of 14 residues. In germline, CDR1 is SGHAT, CDR2 FQNNGV. The DNA for the CDR3 is TGTGCCAGCAGCCTAGACAGGGGATCCGGGGAGCTGTTTTTT. As protein: CASSLDRGSGELFF.

This clonotype was found a few times. The CDR3 loop is CASSLMSYEQYF. The CDR3 DNA reads as TGTGCCAGCAGTTTAATGTCCTACGAGCAGTACTTC. The chain recombines TRBV28 with TRBJ2-5; no clear D gene. The tail of the sequence fits TRBJ2-7 better, so the J call may be wrong. The CDR3 loop spans 12 amino acids. Looked up from germline, CDR1 is MDHEN and CDR2 is SYDVKM.

This clonotype was recorded a few times. The chain is built from TRBV21-1 and TRBJ2-4; TRBD1, as called in the table, went unchecked against the DNA. TRBV21-1 is tagged as a pseudogene. This CDR3 has 15 residues. CDR3 sequence: CASSHKRGAKNIQYF. In nucleotides, the CDR3 is TGTGCCAGCAGCCATAAGAGGGGGGCCAAAAACATTCAGTACTTC.

This clonotype was seen only a few times. The J gene is TRBJ2-5, the V gene TRBV5-1, with 7 bases matching TRBD1. This CDR3 comprises 14 residues. The trim removed 6 bases at V and 0 bases at J, leaving 5 bases unmatched. CDR1 is SGHRS, CDR2 YFSETQ, per germline. CDR3 coding DNA: TGCGCCAGCACCCGAGGGACAGACCAAGAGACCCAGTACTTC. Protein sequence: CASTRGTDQETQYF.

The chain carries TRBV4-2 and TRBJ2-7, with TRBD2 matching 13 bases. The CDR3 extends over 16 amino acids. After removal of 0 bases from V and 5 bases from J, the junction contained 4 bases not matched to a gene. Germline values: CDR1 LGHNA, CDR2 YNFKEQ. The CDR3: CASSQELAGGNDEQYF. DNA for the CDR3: TGTGCCAGCAGCCAAGAACTAGCGGGGGGGAATGACGAGCAGTACTTC.

The chain recombines TRBV11-2 with TRBJ2-3; D is unresolved. The V end was cut by 4 bases, the J end by 3 bases, with 11 bases between. The CDR3 has 14 amino acids. Germline values: CDR1 SGHAT, CDR2 FQNNGV. CDR3 residues: CASSSTTGTDTQYF. The CDR3 DNA sequence: TGTGCCAGCAGCTCTACCACCGGTACAGATACGCAGTATTTT.

There are a few counts of this clonotype. The chain couples TRBV4-2 to TRBJ2-4, with TRBD1 matching over 8 bases. The CDR3 has 14 residues. The ends lost 1 base at V and 8 bases at J; junction bases unmatched: 4. Germline values: CDR1 LGHNA, CDR2 YNFKEQ. Here the CDR3 reads CASSQGTGMDIQYF. The CDR3 region has the DNA TGTGCCAGCAGCCAAGGGACAGGGATGGACATTCAGTACTTC.

The V gene is TRBV5-1, the J gene TRBJ2-2, with D maybe TRBD2 (6 bases). The CDR3 is 13 amino acids. The V gene's germline CDR1 is SGHRS and CDR2 YFSETQ. Trimming stripped 4 bases from V and 5 bases from J, with 9 bases between. CDR3 protein: CASSTGTTGELFF. CDR3 coding DNA: TGCGCCAGCAGCACCGGGACTACCGGGGAGCTGTTTTTT.

This clonotype has a handful of counts. The chain couples TRBV3-1 to TRBJ1-2; D is possibly TRBD1 (5 bases). The length of the CDR3 is 13 residues. Trimming took off 4 bases at V and 6 bases at J, with 12 bases between the two ends. Looked up from germline, CDR1 is LGHDT and CDR2 is YNNKEL (reference sequence). The CDR3 protein is CASSRQKADGYTF. DNA for the CDR3: TGTGCCAGCAGCCGACAGAAGGCGGATGGCTACACCTTC.

The sample holds many counts of this clonotype. The chain couples TRBV27 to TRBJ2-5; 7 bases agree with TRBD2. The V gene end was trimmed by 3 bases and the J gene end by 4 bases; junction bases not matched to a gene: 5. Germline V CDR1 and CDR2: MNHEY, SMNVEV (reference sequence). The CDR3 runs 14 residues. DNA for the CDR3: TGTGCCAGCAGTTTCCGGGCTAGCGGAGAGACCCAGTACTTC. This translates into CASSFRASGETQYF.

This clonotype turned up a few times. The J gene is TRBJ2-7, the V gene TRBV25-1, with a possible D match to TRBD1 (5 bases). V lost 0 bases and J 5 bases, leaving 11 bases between the germline ends. The CDR3 is 14 residues long. Germline CDR1 is MGHDK and CDR2 is SYGVNS. CDR3 sequence (DNA): TGTGCCAGCAGTGAATATTACAGGTCGGACGAGCAGTACTTC. Translation: CASSEYYRSDEQYF.

The chain combines TRBV7-2 with TRBJ2-5; 10 nucleotides match TRBD2. Trimming cost V 3 bases and J 5 bases; bases outside gene matches: 6. The CDR3 consists of 15 residues. Looked up from germline, CDR1 is SGHTA and CDR2 is FQGNSA. CDR3 loop: CASSFAGTSAETQYF. CDR3 DNA: TGTGCCAGCAGCTTCGCCGGGACTAGCGCTGAGACCCAGTACTTC.

The chain recombines TRBV18 with TRBJ1-5, with D possibly matching TRBD1 (6 bases). Trimming pared 6 bases from V and 0 bases from J, leaving 9 bases between. The CDR3 has 14 amino acids. CDR1 and CDR2 (germline): KGHSH, LQKENI. The CDR3 is CASSGQPSNQPQHF. DNA for the CDR3: TGTGCCAGCTCTGGACAGCCTAGCAATCAGCCCCAGCATTTT.

The J gene is TRBJ1-3, the V gene TRBV6-5; tentatively, D is TRBD1 (5 bases). CDR3 length: 17 residues. CDR1 is MNHEY, CDR2 SVGAGI, per germline. The V end was cut by 0 bases, the J end by 4 bases, with 16 bases between. The CDR3 nucleotides are TGTGCCAGCAGTTACTCCCGGCTTCGGGGGTCCGGAAACACCATATATTTT. Amino acids: CASSYSRLRGSGNTIYF.

This clonotype came up many times. The chain carries TRBV5-1 and TRBJ2-5, with 7 bases fitting TRBD1. The J call may be in error: the DNA end matches TRBJ2-7 better. The CDR3 has 13 residues. CDR1 and CDR2 (germline): SGHRS, YFSETQ. The CDR3 protein is CASSFGTEGEQYF. DNA of the CDR3: TGCGCCAGCAGCTTCGGGACAGAGGGCGAGCAGTACTTC.

This chain uses TRBV6-5 with TRBJ1-3; no definite D call. The CDR3 totals 14 residues. In germline, CDR1 is MNHEY, CDR2 SVGAGI. Trimming shortened V by 5 bases and J by 0 bases, and 8 bases separated the two germline ends. Here the CDR3 DNA reads TGTGCCAGCAGTCGCCTCATCTCTGGAAACACCATATATTTT. The encoded protein is CASSRLISGNTIYF.

This chain links TRBV25-1 with TRBJ1-2; tentatively, D is TRBD1 (5 bases). Per the germline V gene, CDR1 is MGHDK and CDR2 is SYGVNS. The CDR3 has 14 amino acids. V was cut by 4 bases and J by 8 bases, with 17 bases left in between. DNA of the CDR3: TGTGCCAGCAGTGGCCCGCAGGGCCATAGGGGCTACACCTTC. Protein product: CASSGPQGHRGYTF.

V and J are TRBV6-2 or TRBV6-3 and TRBJ1-4, with D uncertain. Germline CDR1 reads MNHEY; CDR2 reads SVGEGT. V was shortened by 1 base and J by 0 bases, with 3 bases between the two germline ends. The CDR3 runs to 14 residues. Here the CDR3 DNA reads TGTGCCAGCAGTTACTTCGCAACTAATGAAAAACTGTTTTTT. It codes for CASSYFATNEKLFF.

Notes on this clonotype: A read error may explain this, as a much larger clone is one base away. The conserved final phenylalanine or tryptophan is absent from the CDR3, which likely points to a read error. The chain has TRBV11-3 and TRBJ2-7; D may correspond to TRBD1 or TRBD2 (6 bases each). The CDR3 is made up of 14 amino acids. CDR1 and CDR2 (germline): SGHNT, YENEEA. The V gene lost 6 bases and the J gene lost 3 bases, with 15 bases spanning the gap. CDR3: CASSSRGVSYEQYS. The CDR3 nucleotides are TGTGCCAGCAGTTCGAGGGGGGTTAGCTACGAGCAGTACTCC.

CDR3 in amino acids: CASTEPGTRGYTF. The CDR3 nucleotides are TGTGCCAGTACCGAACCCGGGACACGGGGCTACACCTTC. The chain carries TRBV12-3 or TRBV12-4 and TRBJ1-2, with a possible D match to TRBD1 (6 bases). V gave up 9 bases and J gave up 8 bases, with 19 bases separating them. This CDR3 contains 13 residues.